This T cell receptor beta chain was captured by sequencing in a study of OX40 agonist ivuxolimab in advanced cancers. Findings and caveats of the study: There were, on average, more expanded clones in CD8+ T cells than in CD4+.

A note on this clone: The antigen is unknown.

The assay was immunoSEQ multiplex PCR, and TCRdb's table has in-frame clones only and misses some. The sample lists some 97,000 clones; roughly 89% were seen once. CDR3 length: 16 residues. Germline CDR1 reads MDHEN; CDR2 reads SYDVKM. The V and J ends lost 2 bases and 9 bases, in that order; junction bases with no gene match: 15. This chain joins TRBV28 and TRBJ2-5, with 7 bases lining up with TRBD1. Sequenced material: CD4+ or CD8+ T cells sorted from blood, taken in a trial of the OX40 agonist ivuxolimab. This receptor was obtained from an adult with an advanced solid tumor such as melanoma, head and neck, liver or kidney cancer. The CDR3 is CASSLPTGVKARAQYF. Here the CDR3 DNA reads TGTGCCAGCAGTTTACCCACAGGGGTTAAGGCGAGGGCCCAGTACTTC.